Listed below are T cell receptor beta chains from one sample, sequenced in a study of STAT5B mutations in CD4+ large granular lymphocyte leukemia. Some clones are missing from TCRdb's copy, which holds only in-frame ones; the method was immunoSEQ multiplex PCR. The profile shows 30,000 to 35,000 clones, approximately 88% of them singletons. Sequenced sample: CD4+ T cells from blood buffy coats. These TCRs come from a human donor in good health. CDR3s include the opening cysteine and the closing phenylalanine or tryptophan.

v_call	cdr3_length	j_call	cdr3_aa
TRBV19	13	TRBJ1-1	CASSIDGTTGAFF
TRBV19	17	TRBJ2-5	CASRREGAAGHQETQYF
TRBV9	15	TRBJ2-1	CASSRLENLYNEQFF
TRBV5-1	16	TRBJ1-6	CASSLGSGSWNSPLHF
TRBV6-6	14	TRBJ1-2	CASSYSEGLYGYTF
TRBV11-2	14	TRBJ1-6	CASSARDRYSPLHF
TRBV11-2	14	TRBJ2-7	CASSPTGGVRWQYF
TRBV20-1	11	TRBJ2-7	CSAPRGGEQYF
TRBV5-8	14	TRBJ1-3	CASSYRDRRTTIYF
TRBV2	16	TRBJ1-5	CASSFFRDRESQPQHF
TRBV6-6	14	TRBJ1-5	CASTRTVSNQPQHF
TRBV7-2	14	TRBJ2-1	CASSWGLAGFEQFF
TRBV2	14	TRBJ2-2	CASSLREGAGELFF
TRBV6-5	16	TRBJ2-5	CASSYSGGTWEETQYF
TRBV6-5	15	TRBJ1-6	CASRSAGYGNSPLHF
TRBV19	13	TRBJ2-7	CASSIDAGYEQYF
TRBV10-2	14	TRBJ1-2	CASSRESGNYGYTF